The 9 T cell receptor beta chains in this list originate from one sample, sequenced in a study of PD-1 blockade in classical Hodgkin lymphoma. Noted time point: cycle 4 day 1 (C4D1), after less than seven weeks of nivolumab. Each of the patients experienced relapse following autologous stem cell transplantation, and their brentuximab vedotin exposure differed. Magnetic negative selection of thawed PBMCs yielded the CD8+ T cells. Data came from immunoSEQ multiplex PCR; TCRdb stores just in-frame clones and leaves some out. Seen here are about 7,800 clones, approximately 80% observed once, and the top ten hold about 35%. The source was CD8+ T cells from blood, collected before the fourth cycle of nivolumab. Source of these receptors: a human donor with classical Hodgkin lymphoma.

This clone was detected once. The J gene is TRBJ2-7, the V gene TRBV29-1, with 8 bases fitting TRBD1. The length of the CDR3 is 14 residues. Per the germline V gene, CDR1 is SQVTM and CDR2 is ANQGSEA. J was trimmed by 0 bases and V by 5 bases; bases with no gene match: 6. CDR3 coding DNA: TGCAGCGTTTCAGGGGGCGCATCCTCCTACGAGCAGTACTTC. As protein: CSVSGGASSYEQYF.

In the case of this clone: This sample also contains other DNA sequences that code for the same CDR3. The chain carries TRBV2 and TRBJ1-2; tentatively, D is TRBD1 (6 bases). Germline assignment: CDR1 SNHLY and CDR2 FYNNEI. The CDR3 spans 16 residues. The V and J ends lost 4 bases and 7 bases respectively, with 22 bases between them. CDR3 sequence: CASSARPLADRLGYTF. As DNA, the CDR3 is TGTGCCAGCAGTGCCCGACCCCTGGCAGACAGGCTTGGCTACACCTTC.

The chain has TRBV6-6 and TRBJ2-3; tentatively, D is TRBD1 or TRBD2 (5 bases each). The CDR3 loop spans 15 amino acids. Germline CDR1 MNHNY, CDR2 SVGAGI (reference sequence). The germline V and J ends were trimmed by 6 bases and 2 bases, with 15 bases remaining between them. The CDR3 nucleotides are TGTGCCAGCAGCCACTACCGGGACCACACAGATACGCAGTATTTT. Amino acids: CASSHYRDHTDTQYF.

CDR3 region: CASSLKQGVNEQFF. The DNA for the CDR3 is TGTGCCAGCAGCTTAAAACAGGGAGTCAATGAGCAGTTCTTC. This chain uses TRBV7-9 with TRBJ2-1; D is possibly TRBD1 (6 bases). Trimming left V 2 bases short and J 6 bases short, with 11 bases between. The germline gives CDR1 SEHNR, CDR2 FQNEAQ (reference sequence). The CDR3 has 14 amino acids.

The J gene is TRBJ1-5, the V gene TRBV19; no firm D call. The CDR3 is made up of 14 amino acids. Trimming removed 6 bases from V and 4 bases from J, with 13 bases in between. Per germline, CDR1 LNHDA and CDR2 SQIVND (reference sequence). CDR3: CASRLRASNQPQHF. In nucleotides, the CDR3 is TGTGCCAGTAGGCTCCGGGCCTCGAATCAGCCCCAGCATTTT.

The chain combines TRBV27 with TRBJ2-2, with 8 bases matching TRBD2. After removal of 2 bases from V and 4 bases from J, the junction contained 6 bases not matched to a gene. The germline V gene encodes CDR1 MNHEY and CDR2 SMNVEV (reference sequence). The CDR3 sequence is 16 residues long. The CDR3 is CASSLGLAGSTGELFF. CDR3 nucleotide sequence: TGTGCCAGCAGTTTAGGTCTAGCGGGTTCCACCGGGGAGCTGTTTTTT.

The J gene is TRBJ2-3, the V gene TRBV4-1, with D perhaps matching TRBD2 (6 bases). V was shortened by 2 bases and J by 11 bases, with 17 bases between the two germline ends. CDR3 length: 14 residues. The germline V gene has CDR1 MGHRA and CDR2 YSYEKL. For the CDR3, the DNA is TGCGCCAGCAGCCAACGCGGGACCCCGCCGGAGCAGTATTTT. Translated, it gives CASSQRGTPPEQYF.

The chain employs TRBV7-9 and TRBJ1-1, with 8 bases matching TRBD1. Germline V lookup: CDR1 SEHNR, CDR2 FQNEAQ (reference sequence). The ends lost 2 bases at V and 7 bases at J; junction bases unmatched: 6. The CDR3 is 14 amino acids. CDR3 sequence (DNA): TGTGCCAGCAGCTTAACCGACAGGGGCGGTGAAGCTTTCTTT. Protein product: CASSLTDRGGEAFF.

The rearrangement joins TRBV7-6 to TRBJ2-7; 9 nucleotides match TRBD1. Germline V CDR1 and CDR2: SGHVS, FNYEAQ. With V trimmed by 3 bases and J by 5 bases, 14 bases remained unmatched. The CDR3 has 17 amino acids. For the CDR3, the DNA is TGTGCCAGCAGCTTTTTTGACCCCCGGGACAGGGTGGACGAGCAGTACTTC. Its translation is CASSFFDPRDRVDEQYF.